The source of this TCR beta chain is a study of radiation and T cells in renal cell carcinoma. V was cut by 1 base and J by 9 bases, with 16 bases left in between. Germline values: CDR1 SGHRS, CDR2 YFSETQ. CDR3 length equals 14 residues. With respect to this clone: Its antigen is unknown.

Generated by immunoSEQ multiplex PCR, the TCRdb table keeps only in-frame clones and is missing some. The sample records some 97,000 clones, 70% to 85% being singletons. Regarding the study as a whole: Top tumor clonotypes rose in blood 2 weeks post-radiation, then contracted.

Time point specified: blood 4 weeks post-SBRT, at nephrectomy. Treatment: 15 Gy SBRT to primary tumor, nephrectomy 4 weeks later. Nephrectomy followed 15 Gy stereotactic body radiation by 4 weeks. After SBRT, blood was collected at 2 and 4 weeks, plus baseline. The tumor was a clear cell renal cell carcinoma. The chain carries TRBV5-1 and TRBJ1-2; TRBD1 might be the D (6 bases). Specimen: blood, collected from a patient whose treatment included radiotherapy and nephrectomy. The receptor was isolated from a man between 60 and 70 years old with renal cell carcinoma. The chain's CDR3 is CASSLSSRTASYTF. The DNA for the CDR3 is TGCGCCAGCAGCTTGTCGTCGAGGACAGCAAGCTACACCTTC.